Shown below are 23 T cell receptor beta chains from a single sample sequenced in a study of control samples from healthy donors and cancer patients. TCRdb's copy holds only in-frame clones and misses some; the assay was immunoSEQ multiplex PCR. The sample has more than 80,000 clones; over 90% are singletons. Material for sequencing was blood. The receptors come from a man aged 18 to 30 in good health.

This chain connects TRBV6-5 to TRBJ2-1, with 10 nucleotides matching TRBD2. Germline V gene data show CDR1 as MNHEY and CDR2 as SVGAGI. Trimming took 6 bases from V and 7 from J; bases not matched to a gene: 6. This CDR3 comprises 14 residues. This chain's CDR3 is CASSGTSEGNEQFF. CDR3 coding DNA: TGTGCCAGCAGCGGGACTAGCGAAGGAAATGAGCAGTTCTTC.

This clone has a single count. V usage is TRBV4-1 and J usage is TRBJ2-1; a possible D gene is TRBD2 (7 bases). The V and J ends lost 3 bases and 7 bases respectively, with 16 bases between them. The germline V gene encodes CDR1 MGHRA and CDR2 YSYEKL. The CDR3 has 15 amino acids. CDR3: CASSHVSGGQNEQFF. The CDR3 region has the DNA TGCGCCAGCAGCCACGTTTCGGGGGGACAAAATGAGCAGTTCTTC.

The CDR3 DNA reads TGTGCCAGCAGCCTCGGGACGGGGAACACTGAAGCTTTCTTT. Encoded protein: CASSLGTGNTEAFF. This chain links TRBV11-2 with TRBJ1-1; D is perhaps TRBD1 (5 bases). The CDR3 length is 14 residues. Germline assignment: CDR1 SGHAT and CDR2 FQNNGV. Trimming left V 5 bases short and J 1 base short, with 11 bases between.

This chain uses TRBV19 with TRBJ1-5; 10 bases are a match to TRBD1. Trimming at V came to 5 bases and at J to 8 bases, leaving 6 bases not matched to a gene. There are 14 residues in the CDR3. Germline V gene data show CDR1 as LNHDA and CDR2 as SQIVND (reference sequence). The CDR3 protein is CASSGTGVYKPQHF. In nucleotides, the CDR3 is TGTGCCAGTAGTGGGACAGGGGTGTATAAGCCCCAGCATTTT. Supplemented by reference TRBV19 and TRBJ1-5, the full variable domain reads DGGITQSPKYLFRKEGQNVTLSCEQNLNHDAMYWYRQDPGQGLRLIYYSQIVNDFQKGDIAEGYSVSREKKESFPLTVTSAQKNPTAFYLCASSGTGVYKPQHFGDGTRLSIL.

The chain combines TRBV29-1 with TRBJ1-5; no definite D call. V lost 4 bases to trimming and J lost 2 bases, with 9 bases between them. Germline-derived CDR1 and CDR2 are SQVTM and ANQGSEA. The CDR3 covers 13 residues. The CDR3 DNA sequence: TGCAGCGTTGTAGGGTCGGGCAATCAGCCCCAGCATTTT. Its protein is CSVVGSGNQPQHF.

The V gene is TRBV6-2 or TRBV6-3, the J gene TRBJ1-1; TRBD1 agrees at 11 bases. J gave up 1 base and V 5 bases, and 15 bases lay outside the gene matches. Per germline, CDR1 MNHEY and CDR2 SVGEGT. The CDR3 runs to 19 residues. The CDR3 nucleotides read TGTGCCAGCAGTGGGTATCGGGACAGGGGGTCTCTTCGGAACACTGAAGCTTTCTTT. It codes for CASSGYRDRGSLRNTEAFF.

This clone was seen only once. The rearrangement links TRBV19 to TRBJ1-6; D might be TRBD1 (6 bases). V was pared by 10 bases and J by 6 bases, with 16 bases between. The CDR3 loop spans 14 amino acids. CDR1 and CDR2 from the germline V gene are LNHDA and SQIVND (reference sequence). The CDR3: CATKIQGSNSPLHF. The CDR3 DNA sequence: TGTGCCACTAAGATACAGGGTTCTAATTCACCCCTCCACTTT.

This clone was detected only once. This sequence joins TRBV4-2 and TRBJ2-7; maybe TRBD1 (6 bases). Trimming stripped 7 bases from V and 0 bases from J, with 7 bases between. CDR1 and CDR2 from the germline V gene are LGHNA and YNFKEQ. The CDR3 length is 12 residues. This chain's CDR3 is CASMDSSYEQYF. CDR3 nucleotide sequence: TGTGCCAGCATGGACAGCTCCTACGAGCAGTACTTC.

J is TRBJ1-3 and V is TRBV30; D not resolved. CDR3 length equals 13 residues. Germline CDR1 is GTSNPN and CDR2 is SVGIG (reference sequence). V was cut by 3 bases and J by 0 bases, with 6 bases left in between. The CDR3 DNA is TGTGCCTGGAGACCCCCCTCTGGAAACACCATATATTTT. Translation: CAWRPPSGNTIYF.

The DNA for the CDR3 is TGTGCCAGCAGCATATGGACAGGGGGGAGTCACACTGAAGCTTTCTTT. Translating it yields CASSIWTGGSHTEAFF. J is TRBJ1-1 and V is TRBV13; 10 bases are shared with TRBD1. The V segment lost 5 bases and the J segment 3 bases; nucleotides outside the gene matches: 9. The CDR3 length is 16 residues. CDR1 PRHDT and CDR2 FYEKMQ come from the germline V gene (reference sequence).

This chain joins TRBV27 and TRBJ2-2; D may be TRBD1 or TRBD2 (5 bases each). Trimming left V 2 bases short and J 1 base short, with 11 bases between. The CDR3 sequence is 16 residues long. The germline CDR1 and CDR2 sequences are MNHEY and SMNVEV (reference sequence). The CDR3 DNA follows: TGTGCCAGCAGTTTAGAGGGGACGGTGAACACCGGGGAGCTGTTTTTT. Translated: CASSLEGTVNTGELFF.

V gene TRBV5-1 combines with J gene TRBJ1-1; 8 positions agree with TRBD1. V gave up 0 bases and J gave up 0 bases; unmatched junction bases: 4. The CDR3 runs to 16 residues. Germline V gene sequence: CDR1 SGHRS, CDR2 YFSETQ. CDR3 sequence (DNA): TGCGCCAGCAGCTTGGCAGGGGGCGAGATGAACACTGAAGCTTTCTTT. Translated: CASSLAGGEMNTEAFF.

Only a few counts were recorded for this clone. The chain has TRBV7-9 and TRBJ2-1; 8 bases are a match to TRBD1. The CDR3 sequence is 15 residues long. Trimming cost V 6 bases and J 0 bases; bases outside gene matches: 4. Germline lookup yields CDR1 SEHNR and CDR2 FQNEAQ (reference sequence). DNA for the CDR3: TGTGCCAGCAGACCTACAGGGGGCTCCTACAATGAGCAGTTCTTC. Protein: CASRPTGGSYNEQFF.

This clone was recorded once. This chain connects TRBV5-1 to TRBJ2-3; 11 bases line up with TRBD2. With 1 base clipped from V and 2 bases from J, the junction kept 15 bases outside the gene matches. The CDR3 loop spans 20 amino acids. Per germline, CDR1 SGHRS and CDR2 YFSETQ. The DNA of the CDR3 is TGCGCCAGCAGCTTGTTCCAGGGGACTAGCGGAGGGGCCTACACAGATACGCAGTATTTT. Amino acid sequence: CASSLFQGTSGGAYTDTQYF.

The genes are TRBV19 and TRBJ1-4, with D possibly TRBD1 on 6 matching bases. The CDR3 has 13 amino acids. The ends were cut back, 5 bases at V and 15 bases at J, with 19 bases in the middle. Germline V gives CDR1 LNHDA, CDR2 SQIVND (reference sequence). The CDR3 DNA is TGTGCCAGTAGTTTCAACAGGGCCTCTGCGGTGTTTTTT. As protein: CASSFNRASAVFF.

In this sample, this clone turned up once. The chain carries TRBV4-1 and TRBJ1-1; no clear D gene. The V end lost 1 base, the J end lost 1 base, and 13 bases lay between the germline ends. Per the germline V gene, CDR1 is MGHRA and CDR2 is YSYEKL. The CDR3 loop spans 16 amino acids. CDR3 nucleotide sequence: TGCGCCAGCAGCCAAGTGGCGTCGAGGGCGAACACTGAAGCTTTCTTT. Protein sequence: CASSQVASRANTEAFF.

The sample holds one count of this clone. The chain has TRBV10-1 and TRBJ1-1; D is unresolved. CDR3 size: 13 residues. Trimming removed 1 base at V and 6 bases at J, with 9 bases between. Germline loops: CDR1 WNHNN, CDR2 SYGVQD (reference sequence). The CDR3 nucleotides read TGCGCCAGCAGTGAGTTTCCAGGCGCTGAAGCTTTCTTT. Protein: CASSEFPGAEAFF.

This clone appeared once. The CDR3 region has the DNA TGTGCCAGCAGTTACTCGATACGGACAGGAATGAATACGCAGTATTTT. Translating it yields CASSYSIRTGMNTQYF. V is TRBV6-5 and J is TRBJ2-3; 7 bases match TRBD1. The V gene's germline CDR1 is MNHEY and CDR2 SVGAGI. The ends lost 0 bases at V and 7 bases at J; junction bases unmatched: 10. The CDR3 contains 16 residues.

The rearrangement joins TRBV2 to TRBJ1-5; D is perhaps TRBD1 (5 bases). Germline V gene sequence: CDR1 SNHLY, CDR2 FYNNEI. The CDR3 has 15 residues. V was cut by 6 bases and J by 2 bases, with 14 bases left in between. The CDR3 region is CASRGPTAGNQPQHF. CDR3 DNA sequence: TGTGCCAGCAGGGGGCCTACAGCGGGCAATCAGCCCCAGCATTTT.

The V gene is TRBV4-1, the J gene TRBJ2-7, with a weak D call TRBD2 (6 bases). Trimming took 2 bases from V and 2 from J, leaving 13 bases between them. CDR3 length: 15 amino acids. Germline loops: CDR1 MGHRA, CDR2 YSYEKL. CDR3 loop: CASSQSGAFAYEQYF. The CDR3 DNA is TGCGCCAGCAGCCAATCGGGAGCGTTCGCCTACGAGCAGTACTTC.

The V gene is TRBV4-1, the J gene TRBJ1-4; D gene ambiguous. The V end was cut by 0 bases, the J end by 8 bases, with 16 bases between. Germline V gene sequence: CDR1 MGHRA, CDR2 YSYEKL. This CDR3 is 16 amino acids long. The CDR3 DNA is TGCGCCAGCAGCCAAGATCCCACAGCCGGGAGGGAAAAACTGTTTTTT. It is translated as CASSQDPTAGREKLFF.

The DNA for the CDR3 is TGTGCCAGCAGCTCCTCACCTAGCGGGGTCCTGGGGAATGAGCAGTTCTTC. It specifies CASSSSPSGVLGNEQFF. The gene calls are TRBV7-9 and TRBJ2-1; 9 positions match TRBD2. Per the germline V gene, CDR1 is SEHNR and CDR2 is FQNEAQ (reference sequence). This CDR3 region has 17 residues. V lost 4 bases, J lost 7 bases, and 14 bases stayed unmatched. Together with reference TRBV7-9 and TRBJ2-1, the CDR3 gives the full variable domain: DTGVSQNPRHKITKRGQNVTFRCDPISEHNRLYWYRQTLGQGPEFLTYFQNEAQLEKSRLLSDRFSAERPKGSFSTLEIQRTEQGDSAMYLCASSSSPSGVLGNEQFFGPGTRLTVL.

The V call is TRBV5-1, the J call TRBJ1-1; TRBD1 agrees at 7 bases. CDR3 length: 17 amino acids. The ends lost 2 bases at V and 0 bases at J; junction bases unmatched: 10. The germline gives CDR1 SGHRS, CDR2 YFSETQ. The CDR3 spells CASSLQGSFGLNTEAFF. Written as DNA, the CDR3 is TGCGCCAGCAGCTTACAGGGGAGTTTCGGGCTGAACACTGAAGCTTTCTTT.